This TCR beta chain is from a study of CD8 T cells in ankylosing spondylitis. The study's findings and limits: The clones that were linked to disease were reported to be significantly enriched in matched synovial fluid samples from ankylosing spondylitis patients. What appeared characteristic of ankylosing spondylitis blood was a TCR beta motif of eight highly homologous variants.

Scientists made TCR beta libraries using quantitative 5'-RACE with molecular barcodes. Via MiXCR, TCRdb re-called the 5' RACE reads, giving one row per CDR3 protein. This sample has 350,000 or so distinct CDR3 sequences, with roughly 12% found just once. The CDR3 has 16 residues. Deletions cut 4 bases from V and 0 bases from J, with 13 bases between. Per the germline V gene, CDR1 is SGHVS and CDR2 is FNYEAQ. This clonotype was counted at least ten times. Antigen specificity is unknown. The receptor's source is a female donor with ankylosing spondylitis or in good health (not recorded which). The chain recombines TRBV7-6 with TRBJ1-3; D is possibly TRBD1 (6 bases). Sequences were obtained from blood, either unsorted or a sorted T cell fraction (not recorded which). The DNA of the CDR3 is TGTGCCAGCAGCTCCCCACAGGGAACCTCTGGAAACACCATATATTTT. Its protein is CASSSPQGTSGNTIYF.